This T cell receptor beta chain was retrieved from a study of cytomegalovirus exposure and HLA in healthy donors. Measured with immunoSEQ multiplex PCR; TCRdb has only the in-frame clones, and not every one. Here the sample spans tens of thousands of clones, 80% to 85% being singletons. The CDR3 runs 15 residues. Trimming took 5 bases from V and 4 from J; bases not matched to a gene: 4. Germline loops: CDR1 SGHNT, CDR2 YYREEE (reference sequence). General study results and limits: There were 164 TCR beta chains listed as cytomegalovirus-associated. Using the classifier, cytomegalovirus status was reportedly diagnosed with high specificity and sensitivity.

A remark on this clone: Its antigen remains unidentified.

The donors were members of the validation cohort comprising over 90 subjects, separate from the roughly 670-subject first cohort. This rearrangement joins TRBV5-4 to TRBJ2-5; TRBD2 matches at 14 bases. This sequence was found in a woman younger than 30 in good health and CMV-seropositive. The sample comprised PBMCs. CDR3 DNA sequence: TGTGCCAGCAGTACGACTAGCGGGGGGGGAGAGACCCAGTACTTC. This gives the protein CASSTTSGGGETQYF.